What follows are 10 T cell receptor beta chains derived from one specimen sequenced in a study of blood T cell repertoires in COVID-19. Sequencing was performed with immunoSEQ multiplex PCR; in TCRdb, only in-frame clones are kept and a portion is missing. The profile shows about 160,000 clones, approximately 90% of them singletons. The specimen was peripheral blood. Source of these receptors: a woman in her seventies with COVID-19, enrolled during active disease.

V gene TRBV5-1 combines with J gene TRBJ2-1, with 14 bases identical to TRBD2. Per germline, CDR1 SGHRS and CDR2 YFSETQ. The junction had 8 bases not matched to a gene; V was cut back by 8 bases and J by 7 bases. This CDR3 is 15 amino acids long. The CDR3 DNA reads as TGCGCCAGGGGAGGGACTAGCGGGGGATCTAATGAGCAGTTCTTC. It yields the protein CARGGTSGGSNEQFF. Full variable domain (missing parts from reference TRBV5-1 and TRBJ2-1): KAGVTQTPRYLIKTRGQQVTLSCSPISGHRSVSWYQQTPGQGLQFLFEYFSETQRNKGNFPGRFSGRQFSNSRSEMNVSTLELGDSALYLCARGGTSGGSNEQFFGPGTRLTVL.

The chain uses TRBV5-1 and TRBJ1-1; 7 positions agree with TRBD1. The CDR3 is 14 residues long. Looked up from germline, CDR1 is SGHRS and CDR2 is YFSETQ. The ends lost 4 bases at V and 6 bases at J; junction bases unmatched: 9. CDR3 amino acids: CASSLDRVGSEAFF. CDR3 bases: TGCGCCAGCAGCCTCGACAGGGTAGGGTCTGAAGCTTTCTTT.

The V and J genes are TRBV19 and TRBJ2-5; 7 bases match TRBD2. Germline loops: CDR1 LNHDA, CDR2 SQIVND (reference sequence). Losses at the gene ends were 6 bases for V and 2 bases for J; bases not matched to a gene: 6. The CDR3 extends over 14 amino acids. In DNA, the CDR3 is TGTGCCAGTAGCCTAGCGGATTATCAAGAGACCCAGTACTTC. It encodes CASSLADYQETQYF.

This rearrangement joins TRBV15 to TRBJ2-5; D is uncertain. Germline V gene data show CDR1 as LNHNV and CDR2 as YYDKDF (reference sequence). V lost 7 bases and J lost 7, with 22 bases in between. The CDR3 has 15 amino acids. The CDR3 protein is CATTAHGRTPGTQYF. The CDR3 coding sequence is TGTGCCACCACCGCACATGGCCGCACCCCTGGGACCCAGTACTTC.

The V call is TRBV18, the J call TRBJ1-5; 7 bases are a match to TRBD1. J lost 2 bases, V lost 1 base, and 8 bases had no gene match. From germline, CDR1 is KGHSH and CDR2 LQKENI. This CDR3 region has 17 residues. This CDR3 reads CASSPRLEGGGNQPQHF. The CDR3, as DNA: TGTGCCAGCTCACCACGACTCGAAGGGGGCGGCAATCAGCCCCAGCATTTT.

The CDR3 sequence is CASSHGNNSPLHF. CDR3 coding DNA: TGTGCCAGTAGCCACGGGAATAATTCACCCCTCCACTTT. The rearrangement links TRBV19 to TRBJ1-6; D not certain. Trimming removed 6 bases at V and 5 bases at J, with 8 bases between. The germline gives CDR1 LNHDA, CDR2 SQIVND (reference sequence). The CDR3 spans 13 residues.

The rearrangement uses TRBV6-5 and TRBJ2-7; 7 bases align to TRBD1. The germline gives CDR1 MNHEY, CDR2 SVGAGI. Unmatched junction bases numbered 6, after V lost 6 bases and J lost 4 bases. CDR3 length: 13 amino acids. This CDR3 is CASSITGVYEQYF. The CDR3 coding sequence is TGTGCCAGCAGCATAACAGGGGTTTACGAGCAGTACTTC.

The V call is TRBV5-1, the J call TRBJ2-2; 10 bases match TRBD1. Germline V gene lookup returns CDR1 SGHRS and CDR2 YFSETQ. This CDR3 spans 15 amino acids. The trim removed 6 bases at V and 2 bases at J, leaving 4 bases unmatched. This CDR3 is CASTWDRGNTGELFF. CDR3 DNA: TGCGCCAGCACTTGGGACAGGGGAAACACCGGGGAGCTGTTTTTT.

The chain uses TRBV5-5 and TRBJ2-5; a possible D gene is TRBD1 (6 bases). Deletions cut 4 bases from V and 4 bases from J, with 14 bases between. Germline-derived CDR1 and CDR2 are SGHKS and YYEKEE (reference sequence). This CDR3 has 14 residues. The CDR3 nucleotides are TGTGCCAGCAGCCCCGGACAGTTAAGAGAGACCCAGTACTTC. Amino acid sequence: CASSPGQLRETQYF.

This sequence joins TRBV5-1 and TRBJ2-5; 9 nucleotides align to TRBD1. Trimming took 8 bases from V and 2 from J; bases not matched to a gene: 7. Germline V gene sequence: CDR1 SGHRS, CDR2 YFSETQ. This CDR3 has 14 residues. CDR3 DNA: TGCGCCAGTTCCCCGGGACAGGGTCAAGAGACCCAGTACTTC. Translation gives CASSPGQGQETQYF. Looking up the rest from reference TRBV5-1 and TRBJ2-5 gives the full variable domain: KAGVTQTPRYLIKTRGQQVTLSCSPISGHRSVSWYQQTPGQGLQFLFEYFSETQRNKGNFPGRFSGRQFSNSRSEMNVSTLELGDSALYLCASSPGQGQETQYFGPGTRLLVL.